A single sample gave rise to the 11 T cell receptor beta chains below, sequenced in a study of neurological immune-mediated disorders. TCRdb re-analysed the 5' RACE reads in MiXCR, keeping a single row per CDR3 protein. The sample has just under 45,000 distinct CDR3 sequences, approximately 21% seen once. This sample's time point: technical triplicate 3. Sequencing was performed on PBMCs. All receptors come from a man in his 60s with HTLV-1-associated myelopathy (HAM/TSP).

This clonotype was counted at least ten times. The chain carries TRBV20-1 and TRBJ2-1; 7 nucleotides match TRBD1. The CDR3 has 15 residues. Germline V gives CDR1 DFQATT, CDR2 SNEGSKA (reference sequence). J was trimmed by 4 bases and V by 3 bases; bases with no gene match: 9. Written as DNA, the CDR3 is TGCAGTGCTAGCCGGTCGAGGGGGCAATACAATGAGCAGTTCTTC. Protein: CSASRSRGQYNEQFF.

The chain combines TRBV5-1 with TRBJ2-3; a weak D match, TRBD2 (5 bases). This CDR3 has 15 amino acids. Trimming shortened V by 1 base and J by 5 bases, and 14 bases separated the two germline ends. Germline CDR1 and CDR2: SGHRS and YFSETQ. The CDR3 nucleotides read TGCGCCAGCAGCTTGCTGGGAGACCACATAGATACGCAGTATTTT. This gives the protein CASSLLGDHIDTQYF.

This chain joins TRBV5-1 and TRBJ2-7, with a possible D match to TRBD1 (5 bases). The CDR3 consists of 13 residues. CDR1 is SGHRS, CDR2 YFSETQ, per germline. V was shortened by 5 bases and J by 6 bases, with 15 bases between the two germline ends. Here the CDR3 reads CASSFETACEQYF. The CDR3 bases are TGCGCCAGCAGTTTCGAGACAGCTTGCGAGCAGTACTTC.

This clonotype was seen repeatedly, ten times or more. The gene calls are TRBV20-1 and TRBJ2-1; TRBD2 is a possible D gene (5 bases). Germline V gene lookup returns CDR1 DFQATT and CDR2 SNEGSKA (reference sequence). The CDR3 has 13 residues. The V gene lost 5 bases and the J gene lost 7 bases, with 15 bases spanning the gap. The CDR3 sequence: CSAPVTGENEQFF. For the CDR3, the DNA is TGCAGTGCTCCTGTAACTGGGGAGAATGAGCAGTTCTTC.

The chain couples TRBV9 to TRBJ1-1; D unresolved. The CDR3 length is 15 residues. CDR1 and CDR2 (germline): SGDLS, YYNGEE. The germline V and J ends were trimmed by 0 bases and 0 bases, with 9 bases remaining between them. CDR3 region: CASSVDLYMNTEAFF. The CDR3 bases are TGTGCCAGCAGCGTAGATCTATACATGAACACTGAAGCTTTCTTT.

This clonotype occurred many times. The rearrangement links TRBV12-3 or TRBV12-4 to TRBJ2-3, with D possibly matching TRBD2 (6 bases). Trimming pared 3 bases from V and 2 bases from J, leaving 12 bases between. This CDR3 is built from 15 residues. CDR3 sequence reads: CASSFSAGSTDTQYF. In DNA form, the CDR3 reads TGTGCCAGCAGTTTTTCGGCGGGGTCCACAGATACGCAGTATTTT.

This clonotype has a count of ten or more. The J gene is TRBJ1-4, the V gene TRBV20-1, with a weak D call TRBD1 (5 bases). Germline V CDR1 and CDR2: DFQATT, SNEGSKA (reference sequence). The CDR3 contains 17 residues. The CDR3: CRGSGGRGATGNEKLFF. Here the CDR3 DNA reads TGCAGGGGGAGCGGGGGACGTGGGGCGACTGGTAATGAAAAACTGTTTTTT.

This clonotype was picked up a small number of times. The V and J genes are TRBV20-1 and TRBJ2-7, with 10 bases fitting TRBD1. After removal of 3 bases from V and 3 bases from J, the junction contained 11 bases not matched to a gene. Germline lookup yields CDR1 DFQATT and CDR2 SNEGSKA (reference sequence). The CDR3 sequence is 16 residues long. CDR3 in amino acids: CSASEGQGSLRYEQYF. For the CDR3, the DNA is TGCAGTGCTAGCGAGGGACAGGGGAGTTTACGCTACGAGCAGTACTTC.

This clonotype was detected many times. The CDR3 loop is CASSLVQLGNTIYF. The CDR3 coding sequence is TGTGCCAGCAGTTTAGTGCAGTTAGGAAACACCATATATTTT. J is TRBJ1-3 and V is TRBV12-3 or TRBV12-4; D unclear. The CDR3 contains 14 residues. V was cut by 1 base and J by 4 bases, with 8 bases left in between.

This clonotype was counted at least ten times. The V call is TRBV3-1, the J call TRBJ2-1; 15 nucleotides match TRBD2. This CDR3 is 15 amino acids long. Germline V gives CDR1 LGHDT, CDR2 YNNKEL (reference sequence). With 3 bases clipped from V and 9 bases from J, the junction kept 3 bases outside the gene matches. The CDR3: CASSHGLAGGGEQFF. CDR3 coding DNA: TGTGCCAGCAGCCATGGACTAGCGGGAGGGGGTGAGCAGTTCTTC.

This clonotype is medium-sized by share. The genes are TRBV4-1 and TRBJ1-3; D remains unclear. The CDR3 runs to 13 residues. V gave up 4 bases and J gave up 4 bases, with 8 bases separating them. CDR1 is MGHRA and CDR2 is YSYEKL in the germline V gene. The CDR3 loop is CASSLTGGNTIYF. The CDR3 nucleotides are TGCGCCAGCAGCCTTACGGGCGGAAACACCATATATTTT.